A single sample gave rise to the 14 T cell receptor beta chains below, sequenced in a study of metastatic and nonmetastatic thyroid tumors. TCRdb re-called the PCR reads via MiXCR. The sample consists of some 12,000 clones, roughly 33% of them appearing once. No treatment of any kind had been given to any patient before thyroid surgery. The material sequenced was tumor tissue. The source of these receptors is a female donor with papillary thyroid cancer or a benign thyroid nodule (not recorded which). Some clones in this sample may be carry-over from other donors' samples.

The chain carries TRBV30 and TRBJ1-2; perhaps TRBD1 as D (6 bases). Trimming pared 7 bases from V and 5 bases from J, leaving 11 bases between. The CDR3 has 11 residues. CDR1 GTSNPN and CDR2 SVGIG come from the germline V gene (reference sequence). The CDR3 DNA follows: TGTGCCTCAGGGGTTTTGTATGGCTACACCTTC. It codes for CASGVLYGYTF.

There are a few counts of this clone. The chain recombines TRBV28 with TRBJ1-2; D remains ambiguous. From germline, CDR1 is MDHEN and CDR2 SYDVKM. The length of the CDR3 is 13 residues. V lost 3 bases and J 1 base, leaving 6 bases between the germline ends. CDR3 DNA sequence: TGTGCCAGCAGTTTCGGCCTTAACTATGGCTACACCTTC. Encoded protein: CASSFGLNYGYTF.

This clone appeared a few times. The V and J genes are TRBV28 and TRBJ2-7; 7 bases line up with TRBD1. CDR1 and CDR2 from the germline V gene are MDHEN and SYDVKM. V gave up 7 bases and J gave up 0 bases; unmatched junction bases: 6. This CDR3 spans 14 amino acids. CDR3 DNA: TGTGCCAGCACCAAGACAGGGAGCTCCTACGAGCAGTACTTC. Translated: CASTKTGSSYEQYF.

This clone is deemed medium-sized. The rearrangement uses TRBV20-1 and TRBJ2-7; the D gene is possibly TRBD2 (6 bases). Per the germline V gene, CDR1 is DFQATT and CDR2 is SNEGSKA (reference sequence). V was trimmed by 2 bases and J by 4 bases, leaving 12 bases between them. The CDR3 totals 13 residues. In DNA form, the CDR3 reads TGCAGTGCTAGACCTAGCGCGGGGTACGAGCAGTACTTC. Translating it yields CSARPSAGYEQYF.

V gene TRBV6-1 combines with J gene TRBJ2-3, with D unresolved. The CDR3 spans 12 residues. With 2 bases removed from V and 8 bases from J, the gap between germline ends came to 8 bases. CDR1 MNHNS and CDR2 SASEGT come from the germline V gene. The CDR3 loop reads CASSERWGTQYF. Here the CDR3 DNA reads TGTGCCAGCAGTGAACGGTGGGGTACGCAGTATTTT.

This clone showed up just a few times. V is TRBV27 and J is TRBJ1-2, with 8 nucleotides matching TRBD1. Trimming took 5 bases from V and 4 from J; bases not matched to a gene: 6. This CDR3 is 14 amino acids long. Germline lookup yields CDR1 MNHEY and CDR2 SMNVEV (reference sequence). CDR3 DNA: TGTGCCAGCAGTGGGGACAGGACTCTCTATGGCTACACCTTC. It specifies CASSGDRTLYGYTF.

This clone showed up many times. The rearrangement uses TRBV18 and TRBJ1-4; possible D gene TRBD1, 5 bases. V gave up 6 bases and J gave up 0 bases, with 11 bases separating them. The germline CDR1 and CDR2 sequences are KGHSH and LQKENI. This CDR3 has 15 amino acids. The CDR3 nucleotides read TGTGCCAGCTCCCCAGGGTTTGCAACTAATGAAAAACTGTTTTTT. Encoded protein: CASSPGFATNEKLFF. The variable domain in full, with the rest retrieved from reference TRBV18 and TRBJ1-4, is NAGVMQNPRHLVRRRGQEARLRCSPMKGHSHVYWYRQLPEEGLKFMVYLQKENIIDESGMPKERFSAEFPKEGPSILRIQQVVRGDSAAYFCASSPGFATNEKLFFGSGTQLSVL.

The chain uses TRBV29-1 and TRBJ1-2; perhaps TRBD1 as D (6 bases). Trimming stripped 4 bases from V and 4 bases from J, with 13 bases between. The CDR3 is 13 amino acids. Germline values: CDR1 SQVTM, CDR2 ANQGSEA. The CDR3 sequence is CSVAASGVYGYTF. The CDR3 nucleotides read TGCAGCGTTGCGGCCTCAGGGGTCTATGGCTACACCTTC.

The chain links TRBV10-2 to TRBJ1-1, with D tentatively TRBD1 (5 bases). The CDR3 runs 13 residues. Trimming took 3 bases from V and 5 from J, leaving 10 bases between them. Per the germline V gene, CDR1 is WSHSY and CDR2 is SAAADI. The CDR3, as DNA: TGCGCCAGCAGTGAAGCGAAGGGGACTGAAGCTTTCTTT. It specifies CASSEAKGTEAFF.

V usage is TRBV12-5 and J usage is TRBJ2-3, with a tentative D call TRBD2 (5 bases). Germline CDR1 reads LGHNT; CDR2 reads FRNRAP. Trimming stripped 1 base from V and 5 bases from J, with 19 bases between. The CDR3 sequence is 17 residues long. In nucleotides, the CDR3 is TGTGCTAGTGGTTTGGGAGACTCGGGGATTGTTGGAGATACGCAGTATTTT. This codes for CASGLGDSGIVGDTQYF.

This clone is labeled large. The V and J genes are TRBV24-1 and TRBJ2-2; D is unresolved. The CDR3 totals 14 residues. The V gene's germline CDR1 is KGHDR and CDR2 SFDVKD. Trimming removed 4 bases from V and 3 bases from J, with 8 bases in between. The CDR3 reads CATSEEPDTGELFF. The CDR3 bases are TGTGCCACCAGTGAGGAACCTGACACCGGGGAGCTGTTTTTT.

A word on this clone: A much larger clonotype is one base distant, so this may be a read error. The chain employs TRBV9 and TRBJ2-7, with TRBD2 matching over 9 bases. The length of the CDR3 is 15 residues. Germline loops: CDR1 SGDLS, CDR2 YYNGEE. The V gene end was trimmed by 2 bases and the J gene end by 3 bases; junction bases not matched to a gene: 6. The DNA for the CDR3 is TGTGCCAGCAGCGTGGGAGCGGGAGGTTACTACGAGCAGTACTTC. Amino acid sequence: CASSVGAGGYYEQYF.

This clone was seen at least ten times. This chain connects TRBV5-6 to TRBJ2-1, with 7 positions matching TRBD2. This CDR3 spans 16 amino acids. After removal of 1 base from V and 0 bases from J, the junction contained 4 bases not matched to a gene. The germline CDR1 and CDR2 sequences are SGHDT and YYEEEE. CDR3 coding DNA: TGTGCCAGCAGCTTGAAGGGAGGGAGCTCCTACAATGAGCAGTTCTTC. Its translation: CASSLKGGSSYNEQFF.

Many counts were recorded for this clone. The rearrangement joins TRBV5-1 to TRBJ2-5, with TRBD1 matching over 7 bases. The V segment lost 2 bases and the J segment 4 bases; nucleotides outside the gene matches: 5. CDR1 is SGHRS and CDR2 is YFSETQ in the germline V gene. This CDR3 comprises 14 residues. CDR3 residues: CASSLSTGLETQYF. In DNA, the CDR3 is TGCGCCAGCAGCTTATCGACAGGGTTAGAGACCCAGTACTTC.